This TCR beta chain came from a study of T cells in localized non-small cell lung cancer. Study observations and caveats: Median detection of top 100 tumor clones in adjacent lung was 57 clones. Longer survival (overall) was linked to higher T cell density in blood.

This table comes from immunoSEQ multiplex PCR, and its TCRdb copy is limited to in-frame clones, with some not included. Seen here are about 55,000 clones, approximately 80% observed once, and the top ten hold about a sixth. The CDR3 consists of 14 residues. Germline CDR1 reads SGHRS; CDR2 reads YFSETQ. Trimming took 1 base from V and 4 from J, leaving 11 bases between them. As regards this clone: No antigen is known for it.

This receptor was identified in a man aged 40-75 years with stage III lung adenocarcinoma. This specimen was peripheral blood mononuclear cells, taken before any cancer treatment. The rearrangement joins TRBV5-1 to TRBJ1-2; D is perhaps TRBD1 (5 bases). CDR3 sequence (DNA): TGCGCCAGCAGCTTGTCCTCAGGGTCCTATGGCTACACCTTC. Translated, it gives CASSLSSGSYGYTF. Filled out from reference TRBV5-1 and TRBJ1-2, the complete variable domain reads KAGVTQTPRYLIKTRGQQVTLSCSPISGHRSVSWYQQTPGQGLQFLFEYFSETQRNKGNFPGRFSGRQFSNSRSEMNVSTLELGDSALYLCASSLSSGSYGYTFGSGTRLTVV.